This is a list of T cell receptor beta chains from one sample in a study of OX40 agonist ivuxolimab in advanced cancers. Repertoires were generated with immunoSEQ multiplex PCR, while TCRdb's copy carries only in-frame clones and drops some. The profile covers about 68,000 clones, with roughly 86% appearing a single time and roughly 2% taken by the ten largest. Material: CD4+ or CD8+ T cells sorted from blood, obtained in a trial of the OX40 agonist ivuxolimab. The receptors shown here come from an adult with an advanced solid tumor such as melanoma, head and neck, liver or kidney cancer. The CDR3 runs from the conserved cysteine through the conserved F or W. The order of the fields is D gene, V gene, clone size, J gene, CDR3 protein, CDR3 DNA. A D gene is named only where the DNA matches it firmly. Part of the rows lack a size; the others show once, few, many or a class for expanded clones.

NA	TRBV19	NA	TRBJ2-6	CASSTLQMTGRSGANVLTF	TGTGCCAGTAGTACACTACAGATGACAGGGAGGTCTGGGGCCAACGTCCTGACTTTC
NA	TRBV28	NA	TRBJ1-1	CASSLRGWLRPGFGSLGSTEAFF	TGTGCCAGCAGTTTGAGGGGGTGGTTACGCCCAGGTTTTGGGAGTCTGGGGAGCACTGAAGCTTTCTTT
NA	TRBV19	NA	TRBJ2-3	CASGLTDTQYF	TGTGCCAGTGGGTTGACAGATACGCAGTATTTT
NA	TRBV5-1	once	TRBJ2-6	CASSLAGARLSGANVLTF	TGCGCCAGCAGCTTGGCGGGGGCTCGCCTCTCTGGGGCCAACGTCCTGACTTTC
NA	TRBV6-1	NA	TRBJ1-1	CAIRKDRNEAFF	TGTGCCATCCGTAAGGACCGGAATGAAGCTTTCTTT
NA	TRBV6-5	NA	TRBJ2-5	CASRALAFQETQYF	TGTGCCAGCAGGGCACTAGCATTCCAAGAGACCCAGTACTTC
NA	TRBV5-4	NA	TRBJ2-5	CASSQQERETQYF	TGTGCCAGCAGCCAACAGGAACGGGAGACCCAGTACTTC
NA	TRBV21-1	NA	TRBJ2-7	CASSKVTGALYEQYF	TGTGCCAGCAGCAAAGTGACAGGCGCCCTCTACGAGCAGTACTTC
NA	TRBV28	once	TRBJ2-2	CASWEAGSPGELFF	TGTGCCAGTTGGGAGGCAGGGAGTCCCGGGGAGCTGTTTTTT
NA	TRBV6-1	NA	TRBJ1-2	CASSPQGLANYGYTF	TGTGCCAGCAGCCCTCAGGGATTAGCTAACTATGGCTACACCTTC
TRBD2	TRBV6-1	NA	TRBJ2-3	CASSEVPSGGGWPDTQYF	TGTGCCAGCAGTGAAGTCCCTAGCGGGGGGGGTTGGCCAGATACGCAGTATTTT
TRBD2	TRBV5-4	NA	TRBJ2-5	CASRGGRGGSGTQYF	TGTGCCAGCAGAGGTGGAAGGGGCGGGAGTGGGACCCAGTACTTC
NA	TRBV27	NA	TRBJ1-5	CASSPDRPYSNQPQHF	TGTGCCAGCAGCCCGGACAGACCTTATAGCAATCAGCCCCAGCATTTT
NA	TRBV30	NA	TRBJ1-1	CAWSVGVGSQGAFF	TGTGCCTGGAGTGTAGGGGTAGGGTCACAAGGAGCTTTCTTT
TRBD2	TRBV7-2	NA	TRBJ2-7	CASSLGLANYEQYF	TGTGCCAGCAGCCTGGGACTAGCGAACTACGAGCAGTACTTC
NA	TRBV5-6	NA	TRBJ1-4	CASSGGYDRQGEKLFF	TGTGCCAGCAGCGGCGGATATGACAGGCAGGGAGAAAAACTGTTTTTT
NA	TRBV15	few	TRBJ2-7	CATSRDYRAEQYF	TGTGCCACCAGCAGGGACTACCGGGCAGAGCAGTACTTC
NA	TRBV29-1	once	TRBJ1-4	CSVGDNPNEKLFF	TGCAGCGTTGGGGACAACCCTAATGAAAAACTGTTTTTT
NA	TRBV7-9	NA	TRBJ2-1	CASSYRPGYNEQFF	TGTGCCAGCAGTTATCGCCCGGGGTACAATGAGCAGTTCTTC
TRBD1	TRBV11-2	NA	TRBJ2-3	CASSLGRDRTTDTQYF	TGTGCCAGCAGCTTAGGCCGGGACAGAACCACAGATACGCAGTATTTT
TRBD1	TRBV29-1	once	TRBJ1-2	CSVDGQARAHTF	TGCAGCGTTGATGGACAGGCCCGGGCCCACACCTTC
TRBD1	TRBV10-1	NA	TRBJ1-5	CASSLIQGINQPQHF	TGCGCCAGCAGTCTCATACAGGGGATCAATCAGCCCCAGCATTTT
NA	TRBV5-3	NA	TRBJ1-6	CARSALVPHF	TGTGCCAGAAGCGCCTTAGTCCCCCACTTT
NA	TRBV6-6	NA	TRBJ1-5	CASSYSQDQPQHF	TGTGCCAGCAGTTACTCGCAGGATCAGCCCCAGCATTTT
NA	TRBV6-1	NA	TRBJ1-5	CASSQQLYQPQHF	TGTGCCAGCAGCCAACAGCTATATCAGCCCCAGCATTTT
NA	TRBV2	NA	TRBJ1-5	CASSLRGNQPQHF	TGTGCCAGCAGCCTCCGGGGCAATCAGCCCCAGCATTTT
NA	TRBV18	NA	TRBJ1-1	CASRKPGESTEAFF	TGTGCCAGCCGAAAGCCAGGGGAGTCGACTGAAGCTTTCTTT
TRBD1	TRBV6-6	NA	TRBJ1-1	CASSYGATGKNTEAFF	TGTGCCAGCAGTTACGGGGCGACAGGGAAGAACACTGAAGCTTTCTTT
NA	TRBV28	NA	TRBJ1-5	CASSLVKKGKERNQPQHF	TGTGCCAGCAGTTTAGTCAAAAAAGGGAAGGAACGCAATCAGCCCCAGCATTTT
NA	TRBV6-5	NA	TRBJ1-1	CASTAPGRTEAFF	TGTGCCAGCACCGCCCCCGGGAGGACTGAAGCTTTCTTT
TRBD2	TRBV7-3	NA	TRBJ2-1	CASSSVPPGIAGVKEQFF	TGTGCCAGCAGCTCCGTTCCCCCGGGGATAGCGGGAGTAAAAGAGCAGTTCTTC
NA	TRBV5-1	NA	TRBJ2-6	CASRVSAGANVLTF	TGCGCCAGCAGGGTGAGTGCAGGGGCCAACGTCCTGACTTTC